These T cell receptor beta chains were read from a single sample in a study of blood T cell repertoires in COVID-19. Sequencing used immunoSEQ multiplex PCR; TCRdb keeps in-frame clones, though not all of them. The sample lists 250,000 to 400,000 clones; roughly nine tenths were seen once. Input material: PBMCs or T cells enriched from blood (not recorded which). The receptors derive from a man aged 60 to 69 who had recovered from COVID-19. Both conserved end residues are part of each CDR3. A D gene is named only where the DNA matches it firmly. Rows give clone size only sometimes, using once, few, many, or a class for an expanded clone.

cdr3_nt	cdr3_aa	clone_size	d_call	j_call	v_call
TGTGCCAGCAGACTGCAAGGACGGGACAATCAGCCCCAGCATTTT	CASRLQGRDNQPQHF	.	.	TRBJ1-5	TRBV5-4
TGTGCCAGCAGTTTAATCCCCAACTCTGAAGCTTTCTTT	CASSLIPNSEAFF	.	.	TRBJ1-1	TRBV27
TGTGCCAGAAGCACGGACGGACAGGTCCTCTGGGGGGCCAACGTCCTGACTTTC	CARSTDGQVLWGANVLTF	.	TRBD1	TRBJ2-6	TRBV5-3
TGTGCCAGCGGGGGACTAGCGAGCACAGATACGCAGTATTTT	CASGGLASTDTQYF	.	TRBD2	TRBJ2-3	TRBV25-1
TGTGCCAGCAGCAATCGATCCCGGGACAGGGGTTGGAGAGTCTCTGAAGCTTTCTTT	CASSNRSRDRGWRVSEAFF	.	.	TRBJ1-1	TRBV21-1
TGTGCCAGCAGCTTAGGGACAGAAAACTATGGCTACACCTTC	CASSLGTENYGYTF	.	.	TRBJ1-2	TRBV7-9
TGTGCCACCCAGGGACAGGGCTTCTACGAGCAGTACTTC	CATQGQGFYEQYF	.	TRBD1	TRBJ2-7	TRBV19
TGTGCCAGCAGCCCCCCCGGGGACACCGGGGAGCTGTTTTTT	CASSPPGDTGELFF	.	.	TRBJ2-2	TRBV9
TGTGCCAGCAGTCCCCGGGATAATTCACCCCTCCACTTT	CASSPRDNSPLHF	.	.	TRBJ1-6	TRBV27
TGTGCCAGCAGTTTCGGCCTCGGGGGCAATCAGCCCCAGCATTTT	CASSFGLGGNQPQHF	.	.	TRBJ1-5	TRBV28
TGTGCCAGCAGCTTTCGGGACAGGGAGTCCTACGAGCAGTACTTC	CASSFRDRESYEQYF	once	TRBD1	TRBJ2-7	TRBV5-8
TGTGCCACCAGTGACAGAAACACCGGGGAGCTGTTTTTT	CATSDRNTGELFF	.	.	TRBJ2-2	TRBV24-1
TGCAGTGCTACTCGACTGACAGCCTACACCTTC	CSATRLTAYTF	.	.	TRBJ1-2	TRBV20-1
TGTGCCAGCAGCCAAGGGGGACTCACGAGCGCAGATACGCAGTATTTT	CASSQGGLTSADTQYF	.	.	TRBJ2-3	TRBV3-1/TRBV3-2